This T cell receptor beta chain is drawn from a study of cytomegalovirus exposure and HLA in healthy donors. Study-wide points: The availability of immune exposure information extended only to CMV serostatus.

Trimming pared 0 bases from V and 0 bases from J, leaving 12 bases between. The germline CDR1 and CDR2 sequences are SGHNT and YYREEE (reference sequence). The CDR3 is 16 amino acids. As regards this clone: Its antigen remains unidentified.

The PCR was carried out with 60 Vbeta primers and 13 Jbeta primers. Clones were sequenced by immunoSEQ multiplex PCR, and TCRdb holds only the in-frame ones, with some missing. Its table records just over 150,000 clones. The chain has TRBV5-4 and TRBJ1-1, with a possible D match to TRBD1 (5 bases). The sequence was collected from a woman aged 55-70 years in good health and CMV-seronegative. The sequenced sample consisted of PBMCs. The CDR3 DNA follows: TGTGCCAGCAGCTTGGAGGGGCAGGGTATGAACACTGAAGCTTTCTTT. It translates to CASSLEGQGMNTEAFF.